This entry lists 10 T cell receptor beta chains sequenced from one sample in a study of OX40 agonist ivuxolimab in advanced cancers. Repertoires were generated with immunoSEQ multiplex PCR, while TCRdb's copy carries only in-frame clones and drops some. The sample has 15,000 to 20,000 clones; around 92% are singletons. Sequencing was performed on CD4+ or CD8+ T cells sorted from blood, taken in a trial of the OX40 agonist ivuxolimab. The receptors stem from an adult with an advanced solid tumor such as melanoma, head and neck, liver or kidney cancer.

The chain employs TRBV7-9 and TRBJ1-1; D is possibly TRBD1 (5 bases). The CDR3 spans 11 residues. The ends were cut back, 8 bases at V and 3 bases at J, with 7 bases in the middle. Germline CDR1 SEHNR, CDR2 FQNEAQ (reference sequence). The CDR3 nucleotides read TGTGCCAGCGGAGGGGACACTGAAGCTTTCTTT. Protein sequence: CASGGDTEAFF. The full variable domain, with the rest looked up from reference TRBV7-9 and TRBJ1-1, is DTGVSQNPRHKITKRGQNVTFRCDPISEHNRLYWYRQTLGQGPEFLTYFQNEAQLEKSRLLSDRFSAERPKGSFSTLEIQRTEQGDSAMYLCASGGDTEAFFGQGTRLTVV.

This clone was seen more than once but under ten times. In nucleotides, the CDR3 is TGTGCCAGCAGCTCAGAACGGCCTAACGAGCAGTACTTC. Protein: CASSSERPNEQYF. The chain uses TRBV5-4 and TRBJ2-7; no clear D gene. The length of the CDR3 is 13 residues. The germline gives CDR1 SGHNT, CDR2 YYREEE (reference sequence). V lost 3 bases to trimming and J lost 5 bases, with 12 bases between them.

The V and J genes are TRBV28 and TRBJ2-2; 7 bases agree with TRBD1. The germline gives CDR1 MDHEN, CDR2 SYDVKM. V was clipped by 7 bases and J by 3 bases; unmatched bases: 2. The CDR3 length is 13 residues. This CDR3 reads CASNTGDTGELFF. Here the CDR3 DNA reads TGTGCCAGCAACACAGGGGACACCGGGGAGCTGTTTTTT.

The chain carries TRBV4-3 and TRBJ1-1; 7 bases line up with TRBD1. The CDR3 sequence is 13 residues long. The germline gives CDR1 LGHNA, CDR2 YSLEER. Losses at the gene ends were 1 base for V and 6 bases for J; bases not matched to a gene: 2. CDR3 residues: CASSQGGTAEAFF. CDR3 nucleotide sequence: TGCGCCAGCAGCCAAGGCGGGACAGCTGAAGCTTTCTTT.

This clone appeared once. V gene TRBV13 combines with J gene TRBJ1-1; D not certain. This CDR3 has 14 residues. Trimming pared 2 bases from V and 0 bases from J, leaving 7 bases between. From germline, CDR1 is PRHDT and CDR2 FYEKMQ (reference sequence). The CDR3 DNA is TGTGCCAGCAGCTTAAATTTTCTGAACACTGAAGCTTTCTTT. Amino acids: CASSLNFLNTEAFF.

The CDR3 reads CASSPLTGLGLGEQYF. The CDR3 nucleotides are TGTGCCAGCAGCCCTCTAACCGGACTAGGCCTTGGGGAGCAGTACTTC. The chain recombines TRBV5-8 with TRBJ2-7; 7 nucleotides match TRBD2. Germline values: CDR1 SGHTS, CDR2 YDEGEE. Trimming cost V 4 bases and J 7 bases; bases outside gene matches: 17. The CDR3 has 16 amino acids.

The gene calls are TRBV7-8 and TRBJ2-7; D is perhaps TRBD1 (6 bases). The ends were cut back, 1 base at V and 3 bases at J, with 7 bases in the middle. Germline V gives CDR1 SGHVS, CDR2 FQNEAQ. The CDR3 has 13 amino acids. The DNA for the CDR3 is TGTGCCAGCAGCTTAGAACAGGGCTACGAGCAGTACTTC. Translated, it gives CASSLEQGYEQYF.

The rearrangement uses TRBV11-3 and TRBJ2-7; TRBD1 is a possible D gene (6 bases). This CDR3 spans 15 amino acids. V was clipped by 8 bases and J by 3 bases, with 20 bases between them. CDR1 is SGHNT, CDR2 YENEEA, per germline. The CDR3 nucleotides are TGTGCCAGCGGGGGCGTGTCTTCCCCACGCTACGAGCAGTACTTC. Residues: CASGGVSSPRYEQYF.

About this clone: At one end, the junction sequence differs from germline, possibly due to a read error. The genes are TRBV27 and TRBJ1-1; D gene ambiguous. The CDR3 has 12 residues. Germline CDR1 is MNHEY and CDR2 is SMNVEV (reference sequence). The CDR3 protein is CAGSLLGGEAFF. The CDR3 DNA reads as TGTGCCGGCAGTTTACTGGGAGGAGAAGCTTTCTTT.

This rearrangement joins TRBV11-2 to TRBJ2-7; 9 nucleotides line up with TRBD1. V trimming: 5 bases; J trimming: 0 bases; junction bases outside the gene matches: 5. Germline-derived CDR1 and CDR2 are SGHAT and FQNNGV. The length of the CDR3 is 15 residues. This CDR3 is CASSIGQGSSYEQYF. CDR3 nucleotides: TGTGCCAGCAGCATAGGACAGGGGAGCTCCTACGAGCAGTACTTC.